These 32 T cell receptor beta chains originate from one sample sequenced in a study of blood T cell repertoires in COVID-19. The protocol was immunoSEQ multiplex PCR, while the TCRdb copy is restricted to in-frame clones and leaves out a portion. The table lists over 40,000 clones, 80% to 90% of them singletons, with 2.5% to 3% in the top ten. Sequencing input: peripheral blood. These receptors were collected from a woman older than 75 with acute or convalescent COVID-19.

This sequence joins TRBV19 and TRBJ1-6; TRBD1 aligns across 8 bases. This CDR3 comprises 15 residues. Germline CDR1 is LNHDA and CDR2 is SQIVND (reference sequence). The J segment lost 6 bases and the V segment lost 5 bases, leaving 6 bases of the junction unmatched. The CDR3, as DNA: TGTGCCAGTAGTGAAGGGACAGGTGCTAATTCACCCCTCCACTTT. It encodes CASSEGTGANSPLHF.

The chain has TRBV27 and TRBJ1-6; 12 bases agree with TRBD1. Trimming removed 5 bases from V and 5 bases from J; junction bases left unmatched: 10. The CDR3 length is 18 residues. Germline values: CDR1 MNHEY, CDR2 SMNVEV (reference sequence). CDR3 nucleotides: TGTGCCAGCAGTCTCTCCCCGGGACAGGGGGCAAATAATTCACCCCTCCACTTT. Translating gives CASSLSPGQGANNSPLHF.

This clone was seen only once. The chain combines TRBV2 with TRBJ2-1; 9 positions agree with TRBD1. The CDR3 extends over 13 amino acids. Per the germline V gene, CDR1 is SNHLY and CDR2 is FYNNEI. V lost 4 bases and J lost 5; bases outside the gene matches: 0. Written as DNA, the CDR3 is TGTGCCAGCAGTGGGACAGGGGACAATGAGCAGTTCTTC. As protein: CASSGTGDNEQFF.

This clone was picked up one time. CDR3 DNA: TGTGCCAGCAGCCTCCGATGGGGGGGAGGTCAAGAGACCCAGTACTTC. As protein: CASSLRWGGGQETQYF. The chain links TRBV3-1 (or the pseudogene TRBV3-2) to TRBJ2-5; 7 bases are shared with TRBD2. The CDR3 consists of 16 residues. V shed 4 bases and J 2 bases; nucleotides not matched to a gene: 10. Germline lookup yields CDR1 LGHDT and CDR2 YNNKEL (reference sequence).

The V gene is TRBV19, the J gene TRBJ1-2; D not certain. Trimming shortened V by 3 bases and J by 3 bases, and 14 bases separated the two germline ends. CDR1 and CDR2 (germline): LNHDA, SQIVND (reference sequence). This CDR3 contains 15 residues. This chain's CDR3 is CASSIYAGGYYGYTF. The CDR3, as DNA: TGTGCCAGTAGTATCTATGCGGGAGGGTACTATGGCTACACCTTC.

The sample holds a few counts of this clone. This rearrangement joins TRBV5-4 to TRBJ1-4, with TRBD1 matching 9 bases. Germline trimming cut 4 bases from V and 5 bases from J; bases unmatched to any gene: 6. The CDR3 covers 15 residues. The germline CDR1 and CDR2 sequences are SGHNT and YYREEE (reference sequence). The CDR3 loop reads CASSMTGTGNEKLFF. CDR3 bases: TGTGCCAGCAGCATGACCGGGACAGGGAATGAAAAACTGTTTTTT.

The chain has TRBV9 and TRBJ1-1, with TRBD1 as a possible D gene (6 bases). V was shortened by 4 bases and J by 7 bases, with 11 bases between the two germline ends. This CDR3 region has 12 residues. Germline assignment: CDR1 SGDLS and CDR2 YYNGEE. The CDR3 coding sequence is TGTGCCAGCAGCCCCTGGGACATTGAAGCTTTCTTT. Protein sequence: CASSPWDIEAFF.

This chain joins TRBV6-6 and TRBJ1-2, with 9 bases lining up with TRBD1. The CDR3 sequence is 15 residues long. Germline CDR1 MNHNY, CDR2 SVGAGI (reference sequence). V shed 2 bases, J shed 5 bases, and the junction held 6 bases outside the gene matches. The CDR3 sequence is CASSYGGTGSYGYTF. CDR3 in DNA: TGTGCCAGCAGTTACGGAGGGACAGGGAGTTATGGCTACACCTTC.

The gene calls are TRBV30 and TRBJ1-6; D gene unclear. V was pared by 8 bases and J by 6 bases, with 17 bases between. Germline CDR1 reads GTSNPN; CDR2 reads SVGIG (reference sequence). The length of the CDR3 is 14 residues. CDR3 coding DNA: TGTGCCGTCCTCCGAGGCCGACTTAATTCACCCCTCCACTTT. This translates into CAVLRGRLNSPLHF.

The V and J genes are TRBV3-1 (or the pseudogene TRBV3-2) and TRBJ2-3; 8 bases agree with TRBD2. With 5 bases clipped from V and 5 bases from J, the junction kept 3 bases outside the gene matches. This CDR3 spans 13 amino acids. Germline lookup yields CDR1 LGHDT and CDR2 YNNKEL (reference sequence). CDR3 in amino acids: CASSSTSGDTQYF. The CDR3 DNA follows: TGTGCCAGCAGCTCCACTAGCGGAGATACGCAGTATTTT.

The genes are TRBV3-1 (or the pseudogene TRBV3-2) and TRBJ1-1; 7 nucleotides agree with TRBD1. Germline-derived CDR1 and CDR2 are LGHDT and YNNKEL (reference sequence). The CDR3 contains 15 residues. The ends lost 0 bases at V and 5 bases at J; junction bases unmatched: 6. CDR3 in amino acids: CASSQDAGGRTEAFF. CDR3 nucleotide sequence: TGTGCCAGCAGCCAAGATGCAGGGGGGCGGACTGAAGCTTTCTTT.

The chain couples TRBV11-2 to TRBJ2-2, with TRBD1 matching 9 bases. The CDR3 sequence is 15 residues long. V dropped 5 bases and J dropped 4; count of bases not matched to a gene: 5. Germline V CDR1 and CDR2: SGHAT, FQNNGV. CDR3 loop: CASSPGTGPTGELFF. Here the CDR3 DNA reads TGTGCCAGCAGCCCGGGGACAGGGCCCACCGGGGAGCTGTTTTTT.

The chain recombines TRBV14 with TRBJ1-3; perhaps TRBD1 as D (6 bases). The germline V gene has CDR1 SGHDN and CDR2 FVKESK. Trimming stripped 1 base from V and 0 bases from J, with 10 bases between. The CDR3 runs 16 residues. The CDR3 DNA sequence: TGTGCCAGCAGCCAAGTGGGGGCCGTCTCTGGAAACACCATATATTTT. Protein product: CASSQVGAVSGNTIYF.

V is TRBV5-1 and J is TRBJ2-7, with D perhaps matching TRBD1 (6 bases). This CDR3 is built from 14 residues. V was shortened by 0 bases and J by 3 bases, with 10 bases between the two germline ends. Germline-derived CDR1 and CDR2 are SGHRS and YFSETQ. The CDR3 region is CASSLGEGHYEQYF. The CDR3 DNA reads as TGCGCCAGCAGCTTGGGAGAGGGACACTACGAGCAGTACTTC.

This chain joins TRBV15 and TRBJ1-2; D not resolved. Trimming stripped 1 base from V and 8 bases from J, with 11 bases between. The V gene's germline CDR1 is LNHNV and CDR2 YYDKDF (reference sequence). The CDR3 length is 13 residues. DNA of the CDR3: TGTGCCACCAGCAGAGCGAGGGAAAGGGGCTACACCTTC. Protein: CATSRARERGYTF.

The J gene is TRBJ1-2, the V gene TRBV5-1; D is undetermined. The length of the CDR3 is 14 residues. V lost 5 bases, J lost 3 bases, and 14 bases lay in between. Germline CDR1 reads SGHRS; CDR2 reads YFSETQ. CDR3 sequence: CASRPPGRDYGYTF. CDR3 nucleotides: TGCGCCAGCAGGCCCCCCGGGAGGGACTATGGCTACACCTTC. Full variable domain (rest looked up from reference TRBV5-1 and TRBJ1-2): KAGVTQTPRYLIKTRGQQVTLSCSPISGHRSVSWYQQTPGQGLQFLFEYFSETQRNKGNFPGRFSGRQFSNSRSEMNVSTLELGDSALYLCASRPPGRDYGYTFGSGTRLTVV.

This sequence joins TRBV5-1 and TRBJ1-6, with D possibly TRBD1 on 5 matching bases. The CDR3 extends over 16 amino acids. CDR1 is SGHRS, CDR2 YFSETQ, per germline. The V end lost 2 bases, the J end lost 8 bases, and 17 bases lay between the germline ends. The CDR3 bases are TGCGCCAGCAGCTTTCGGGAGTCCAGGGCGGATTCACCCCTCCACTTT. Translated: CASSFRESRADSPLHF.

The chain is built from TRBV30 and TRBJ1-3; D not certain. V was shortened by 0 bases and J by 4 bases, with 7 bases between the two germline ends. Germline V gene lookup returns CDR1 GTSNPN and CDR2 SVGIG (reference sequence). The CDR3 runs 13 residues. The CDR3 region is CAWSVAWGNTIYF. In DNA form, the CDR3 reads TGTGCCTGGAGTGTGGCCTGGGGAAACACCATATATTTT.

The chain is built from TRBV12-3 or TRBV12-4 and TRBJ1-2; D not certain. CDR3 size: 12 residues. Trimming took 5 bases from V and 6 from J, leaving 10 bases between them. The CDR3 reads CASSTDGDGYTF. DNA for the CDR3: TGTGCCAGCAGTACAGACGGGGATGGCTACACCTTC.

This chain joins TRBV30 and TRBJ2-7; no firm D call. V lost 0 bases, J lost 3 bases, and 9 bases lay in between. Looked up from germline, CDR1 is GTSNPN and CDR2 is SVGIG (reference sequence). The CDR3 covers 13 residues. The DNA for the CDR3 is TGTGCCTGGAGTGTACAGCATGGCTACGAGCAGTACTTC. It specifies CAWSVQHGYEQYF.

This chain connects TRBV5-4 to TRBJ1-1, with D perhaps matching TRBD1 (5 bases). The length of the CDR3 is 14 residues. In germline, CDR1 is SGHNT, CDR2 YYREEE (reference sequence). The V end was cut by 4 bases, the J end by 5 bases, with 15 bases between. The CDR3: CASSQGFAATEAFF. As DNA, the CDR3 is TGTGCCAGCAGCCAGGGATTCGCGGCAACTGAAGCTTTCTTT.

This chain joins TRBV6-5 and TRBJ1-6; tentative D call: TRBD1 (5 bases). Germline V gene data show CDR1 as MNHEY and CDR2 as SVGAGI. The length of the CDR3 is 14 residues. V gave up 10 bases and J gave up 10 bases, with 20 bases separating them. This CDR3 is CATSAGGRGSPLHF. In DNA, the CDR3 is TGTGCCACTTCCGCGGGGGGAAGGGGATCACCCCTCCACTTT.

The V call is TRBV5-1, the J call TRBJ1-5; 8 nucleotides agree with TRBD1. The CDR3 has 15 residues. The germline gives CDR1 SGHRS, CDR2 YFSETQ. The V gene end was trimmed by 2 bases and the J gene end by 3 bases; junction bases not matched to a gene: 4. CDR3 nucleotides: TGCGCCAGCAGCTTAACGGGACAGGTCAATCAGCCCCAGCATTTT. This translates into CASSLTGQVNQPQHF.

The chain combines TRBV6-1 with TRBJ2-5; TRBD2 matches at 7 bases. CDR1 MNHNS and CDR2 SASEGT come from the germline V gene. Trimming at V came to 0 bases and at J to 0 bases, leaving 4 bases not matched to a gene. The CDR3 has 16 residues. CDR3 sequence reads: CASSEAKRGYQETQYF. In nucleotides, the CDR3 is TGTGCCAGCAGTGAAGCGAAGCGGGGATACCAAGAGACCCAGTACTTC.

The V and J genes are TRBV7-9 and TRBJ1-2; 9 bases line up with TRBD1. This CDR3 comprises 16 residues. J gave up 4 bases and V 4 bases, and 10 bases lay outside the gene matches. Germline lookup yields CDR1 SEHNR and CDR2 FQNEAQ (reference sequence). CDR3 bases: TGTGCCAGCAGCTCCCCACTCGGGACAGGGATCTATGGCTACACCTTC. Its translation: CASSSPLGTGIYGYTF.

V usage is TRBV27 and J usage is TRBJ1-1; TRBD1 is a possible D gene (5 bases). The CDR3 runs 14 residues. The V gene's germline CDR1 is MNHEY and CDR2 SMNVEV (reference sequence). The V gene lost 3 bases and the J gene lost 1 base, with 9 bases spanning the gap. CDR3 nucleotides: TGTGCCAGCAGTTTCCTTAGGGGGAACACTGAAGCTTTCTTT. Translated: CASSFLRGNTEAFF.

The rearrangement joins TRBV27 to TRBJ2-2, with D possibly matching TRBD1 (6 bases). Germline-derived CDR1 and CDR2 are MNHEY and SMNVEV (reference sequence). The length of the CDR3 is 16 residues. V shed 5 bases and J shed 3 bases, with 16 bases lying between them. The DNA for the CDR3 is TGTGCCAGCAGTCGGAGGCAGGGGACCCACACCGGGGAGCTGTTTTTT. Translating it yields CASSRRQGTHTGELFF.

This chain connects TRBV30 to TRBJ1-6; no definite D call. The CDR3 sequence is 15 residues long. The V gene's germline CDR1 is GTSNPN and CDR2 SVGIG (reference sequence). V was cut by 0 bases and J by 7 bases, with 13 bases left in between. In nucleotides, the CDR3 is TGTGCCTGGAGTGTACCTTCCCTGGGCAATTCACCCCTCCACTTT. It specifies CAWSVPSLGNSPLHF. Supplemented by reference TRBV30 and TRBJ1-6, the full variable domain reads SQTIHQWPATLVQPVGSPLSLECTVEGTSNPNLYWYRQAAGRGLQLLFYSVGIGQISSEVPQNLSASRPQDRQFILSSKKLLLSDSGFYLCAWSVPSLGNSPLHFGNGTRLTVT.

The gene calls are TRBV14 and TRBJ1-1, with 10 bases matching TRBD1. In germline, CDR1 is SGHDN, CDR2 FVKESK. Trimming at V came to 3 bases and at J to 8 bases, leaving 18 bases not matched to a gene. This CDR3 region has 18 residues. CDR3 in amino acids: CASSHSPTTGTGVTEAFF. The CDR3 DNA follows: TGTGCCAGCAGCCATTCCCCCACGACCGGGACAGGGGTTACGGAAGCTTTCTTT.

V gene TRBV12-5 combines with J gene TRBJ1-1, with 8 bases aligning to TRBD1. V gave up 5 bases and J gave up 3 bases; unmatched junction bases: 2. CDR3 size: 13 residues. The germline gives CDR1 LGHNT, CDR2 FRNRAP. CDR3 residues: CASGPTGDTEAFF. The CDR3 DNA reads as TGTGCTAGTGGTCCGACAGGGGACACTGAAGCTTTCTTT.

The CDR3: CASSLDIRSDTQYF. The CDR3 nucleotides are TGTGCCAGCAGCCTGGACATACGTTCAGATACGCAGTATTTT. This rearrangement joins TRBV7-9 to TRBJ2-3; possible D gene TRBD1, 5 bases. Looked up from germline, CDR1 is SEHNR and CDR2 is FQNEAQ (reference sequence). The CDR3 runs 14 residues. Trimming left V 5 bases short and J 4 bases short, with 13 bases between.

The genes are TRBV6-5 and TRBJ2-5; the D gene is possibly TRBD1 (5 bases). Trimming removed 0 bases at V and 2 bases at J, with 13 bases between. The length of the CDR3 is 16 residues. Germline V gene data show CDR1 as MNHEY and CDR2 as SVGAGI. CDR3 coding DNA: TGTGCCAGCAGTTACTCGAAGACCCCAGGGCAAGAGACCCAGTACTTC. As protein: CASSYSKTPGQETQYF.